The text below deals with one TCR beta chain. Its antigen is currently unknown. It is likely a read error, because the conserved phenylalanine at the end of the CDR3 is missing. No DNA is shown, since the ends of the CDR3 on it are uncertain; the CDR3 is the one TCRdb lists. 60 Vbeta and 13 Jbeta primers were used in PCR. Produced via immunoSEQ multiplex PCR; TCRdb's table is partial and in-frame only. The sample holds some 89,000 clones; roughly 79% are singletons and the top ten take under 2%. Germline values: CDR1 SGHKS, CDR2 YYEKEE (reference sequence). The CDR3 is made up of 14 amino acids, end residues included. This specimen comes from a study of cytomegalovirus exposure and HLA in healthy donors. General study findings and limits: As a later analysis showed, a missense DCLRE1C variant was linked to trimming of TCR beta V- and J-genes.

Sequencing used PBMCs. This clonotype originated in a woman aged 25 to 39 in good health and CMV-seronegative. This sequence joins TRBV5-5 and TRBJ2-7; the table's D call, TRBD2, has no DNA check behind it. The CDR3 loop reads CASSLEAISRSVSL.